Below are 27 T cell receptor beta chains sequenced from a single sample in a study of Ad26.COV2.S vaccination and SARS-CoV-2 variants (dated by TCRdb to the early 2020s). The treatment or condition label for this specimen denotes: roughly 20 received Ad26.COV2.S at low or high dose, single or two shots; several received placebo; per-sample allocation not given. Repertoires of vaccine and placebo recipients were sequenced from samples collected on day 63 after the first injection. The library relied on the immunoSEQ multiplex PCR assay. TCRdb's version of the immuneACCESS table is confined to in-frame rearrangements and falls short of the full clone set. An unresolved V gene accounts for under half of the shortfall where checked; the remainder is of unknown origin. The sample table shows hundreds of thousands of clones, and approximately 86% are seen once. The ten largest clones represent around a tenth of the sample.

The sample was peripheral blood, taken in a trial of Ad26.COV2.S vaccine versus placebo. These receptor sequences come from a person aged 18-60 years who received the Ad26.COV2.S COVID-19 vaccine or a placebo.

In nucleotides, the CDR3 is TGTGCCAGCAGCCGAGCGTTTGGGGGCTCCTACGAGCAGTACTTC. Translating gives CASSRAFGGSYEQYF. The rearrangement joins TRBV3-1 (or the pseudogene TRBV3-2) to TRBJ2-7; D may correspond to TRBD1 or TRBD2 (5 bases each). The CDR3 spans 15 residues. Germline CDR1 is LGHDT and CDR2 is YNNKEL (reference sequence). V was shortened by 4 bases and J by 0 bases, with 13 bases between the two germline ends.

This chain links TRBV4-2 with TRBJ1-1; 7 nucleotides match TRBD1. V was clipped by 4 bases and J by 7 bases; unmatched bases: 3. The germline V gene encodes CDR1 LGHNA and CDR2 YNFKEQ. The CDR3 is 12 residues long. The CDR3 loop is CASSPRDSEAFF. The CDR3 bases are TGTGCCAGCAGCCCGCGGGACAGTGAAGCTTTCTTT.

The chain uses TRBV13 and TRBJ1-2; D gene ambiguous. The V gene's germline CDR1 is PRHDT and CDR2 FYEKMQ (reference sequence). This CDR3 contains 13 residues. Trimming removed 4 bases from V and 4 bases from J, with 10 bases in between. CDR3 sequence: CASSSRQFYGYTF. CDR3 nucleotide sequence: TGTGCCAGCAGCTCCCGTCAGTTCTATGGCTACACCTTC.

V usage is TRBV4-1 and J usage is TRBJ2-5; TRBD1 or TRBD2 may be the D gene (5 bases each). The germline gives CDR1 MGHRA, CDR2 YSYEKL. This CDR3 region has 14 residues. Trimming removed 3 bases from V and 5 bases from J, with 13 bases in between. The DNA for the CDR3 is TGCGCCAGCAGCCATCAGGGAGCCCAGGAGACCCAGTACTTC. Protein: CASSHQGAQETQYF.

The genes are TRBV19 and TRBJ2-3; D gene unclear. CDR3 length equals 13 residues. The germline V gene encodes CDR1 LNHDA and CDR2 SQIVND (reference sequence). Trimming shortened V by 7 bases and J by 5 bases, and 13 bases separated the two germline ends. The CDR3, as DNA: TGTGCCAGTACCCCCGCGGCTGGAGATACGCAGTATTTT. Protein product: CASTPAAGDTQYF.

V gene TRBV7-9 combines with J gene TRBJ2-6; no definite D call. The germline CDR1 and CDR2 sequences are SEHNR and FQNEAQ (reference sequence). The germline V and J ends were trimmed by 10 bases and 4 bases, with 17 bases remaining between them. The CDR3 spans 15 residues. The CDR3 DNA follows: TGTGCCACCCTAACCAGCTTAATGGGGGCCAACGTCCTGACTTTC. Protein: CATLTSLMGANVLTF.

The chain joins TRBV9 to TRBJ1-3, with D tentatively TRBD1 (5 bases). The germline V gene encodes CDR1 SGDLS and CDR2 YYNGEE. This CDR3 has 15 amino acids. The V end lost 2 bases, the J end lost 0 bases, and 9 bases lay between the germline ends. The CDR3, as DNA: TGTGCCAGCAGCGTTGAACAGGTCTCTGGAAACACCATATATTTT. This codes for CASSVEQVSGNTIYF.

The CDR3 sequence is CASGGTGGGDYGYTF. The CDR3 nucleotides read TGTGCCAGCGGGGGTACAGGGGGCGGGGACTATGGCTACACCTTC. This chain uses TRBV28 with TRBJ1-2; TRBD1 aligns across 9 bases. V shed 8 bases, J shed 3 bases, and the junction held 10 bases outside the gene matches. This CDR3 is 15 amino acids long. Per the germline V gene, CDR1 is MDHEN and CDR2 is SYDVKM.

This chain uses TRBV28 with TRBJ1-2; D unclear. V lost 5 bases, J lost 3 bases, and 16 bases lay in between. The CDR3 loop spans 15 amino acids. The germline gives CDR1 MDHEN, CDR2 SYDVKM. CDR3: CASSLGSRGDYGYTF. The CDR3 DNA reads TGTGCCAGCAGTCTCGGATCCCGTGGGGACTATGGCTACACCTTC.

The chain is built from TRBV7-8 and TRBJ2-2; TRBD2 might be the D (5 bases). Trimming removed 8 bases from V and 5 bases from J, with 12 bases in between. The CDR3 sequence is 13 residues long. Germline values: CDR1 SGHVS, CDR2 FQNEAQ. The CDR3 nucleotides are TGTGCCAGCGGAACTAGAGATACCGGGGAGCTGTTTTTT. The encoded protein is CASGTRDTGELFF.

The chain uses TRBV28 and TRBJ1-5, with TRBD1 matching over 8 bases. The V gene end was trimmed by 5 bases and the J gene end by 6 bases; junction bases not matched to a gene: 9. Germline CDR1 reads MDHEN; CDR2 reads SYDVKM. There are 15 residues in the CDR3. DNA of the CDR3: TGTGCCAGCAGTAAGTTCGGACAGGGAAGTCAGCCCCAGCATTTT. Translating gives CASSKFGQGSQPQHF.

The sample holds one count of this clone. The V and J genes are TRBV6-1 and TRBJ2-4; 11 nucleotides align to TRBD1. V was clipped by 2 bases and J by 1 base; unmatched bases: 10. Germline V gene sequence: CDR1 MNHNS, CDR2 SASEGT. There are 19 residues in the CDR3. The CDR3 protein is CASSELWTGGAGAKNIQYF. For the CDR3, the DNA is TGTGCCAGCAGTGAACTCTGGACAGGGGGCGCCGGGGCCAAAAACATTCAGTACTTC.

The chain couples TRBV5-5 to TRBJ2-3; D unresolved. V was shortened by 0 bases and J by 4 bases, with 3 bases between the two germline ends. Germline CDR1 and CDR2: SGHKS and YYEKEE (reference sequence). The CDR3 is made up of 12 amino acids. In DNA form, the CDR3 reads TGTGCCAGCAGCTTGGCTGCAGATACGCAGTATTTT. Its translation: CASSLAADTQYF.

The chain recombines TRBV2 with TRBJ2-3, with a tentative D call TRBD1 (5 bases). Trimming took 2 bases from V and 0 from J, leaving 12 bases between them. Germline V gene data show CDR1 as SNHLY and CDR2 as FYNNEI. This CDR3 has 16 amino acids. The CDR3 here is CASSERKGPSTDTQYF. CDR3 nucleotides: TGTGCCAGCAGTGAAAGGAAGGGGCCTAGCACAGATACGCAGTATTTT. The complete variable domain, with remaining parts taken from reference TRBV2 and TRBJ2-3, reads EPEVTQTPSHQVTQMGQEVILRCVPISNHLYFYWYRQILGQKVEFLVSFYNNEISEKSEIFDDQFSVERPDGSNFTLKIRSTKLEDSAMYFCASSERKGPSTDTQYFGPGTRLTVL.

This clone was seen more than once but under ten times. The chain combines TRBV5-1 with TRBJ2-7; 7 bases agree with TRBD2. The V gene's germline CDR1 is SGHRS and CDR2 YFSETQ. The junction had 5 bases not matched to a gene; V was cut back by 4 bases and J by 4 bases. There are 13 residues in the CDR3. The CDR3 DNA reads TGCGCCAGCAGCCCCGCTAGCGGTTACGAGCAGTACTTC. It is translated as CASSPASGYEQYF.

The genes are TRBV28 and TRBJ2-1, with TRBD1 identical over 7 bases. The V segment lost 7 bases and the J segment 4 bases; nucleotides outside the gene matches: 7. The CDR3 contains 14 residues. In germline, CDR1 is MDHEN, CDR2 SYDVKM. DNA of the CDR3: TGTGCCAGCACCCGGGGACAGATTTACAATGAGCAGTTCTTC. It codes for CASTRGQIYNEQFF.

CDR3 region: CAWSAGYEQYF. The CDR3 DNA is TGTGCCTGGAGTGCTGGGTACGAGCAGTACTTC. The chain uses TRBV30 and TRBJ2-7; D unclear. Germline CDR1 GTSNPN, CDR2 SVGIG (reference sequence). Trimming removed 1 base at V and 4 bases at J, with 5 bases between. CDR3 size: 11 residues.

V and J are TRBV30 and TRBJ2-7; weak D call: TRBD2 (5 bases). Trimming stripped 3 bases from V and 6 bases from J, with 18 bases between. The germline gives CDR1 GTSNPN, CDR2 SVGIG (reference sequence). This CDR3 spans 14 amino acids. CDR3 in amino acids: CAWSPGFLYGEQYF. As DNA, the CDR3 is TGTGCCTGGAGCCCGGGGTTCCTCTACGGCGAGCAGTACTTC.

CDR3 sequence reads: CASMGQGYGYTF. For the CDR3, the DNA is TGTGCCAGCATGGGACAGGGGTATGGCTACACCTTC. This chain joins TRBV11-2 and TRBJ1-2, with 10 bases identical to TRBD1. J lost 5 bases, V lost 7 bases, and 1 base had no gene match. In germline, CDR1 is SGHAT, CDR2 FQNNGV. This CDR3 is built from 12 residues.

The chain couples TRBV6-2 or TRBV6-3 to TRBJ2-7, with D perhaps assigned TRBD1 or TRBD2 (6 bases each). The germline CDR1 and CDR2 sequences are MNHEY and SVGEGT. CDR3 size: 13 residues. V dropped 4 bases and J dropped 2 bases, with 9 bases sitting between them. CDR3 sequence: CASSWRGAYEQYF. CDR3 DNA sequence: TGTGCCAGCAGTTGGAGGGGGGCCTACGAGCAGTACTTC.

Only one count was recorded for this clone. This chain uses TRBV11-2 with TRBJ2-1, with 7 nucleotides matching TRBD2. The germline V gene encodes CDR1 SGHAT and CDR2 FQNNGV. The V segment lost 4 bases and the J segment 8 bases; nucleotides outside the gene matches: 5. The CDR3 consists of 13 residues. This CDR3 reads CASSWTSYYEQFF. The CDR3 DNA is TGTGCCAGCAGCTGGACTAGTTATTATGAGCAGTTCTTC.

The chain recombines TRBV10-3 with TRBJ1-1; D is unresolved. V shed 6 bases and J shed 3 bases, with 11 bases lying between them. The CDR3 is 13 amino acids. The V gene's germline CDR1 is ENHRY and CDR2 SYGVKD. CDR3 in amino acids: CAIRTTEDTEAFF. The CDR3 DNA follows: TGTGCCATCAGGACAACCGAAGACACTGAAGCTTTCTTT.

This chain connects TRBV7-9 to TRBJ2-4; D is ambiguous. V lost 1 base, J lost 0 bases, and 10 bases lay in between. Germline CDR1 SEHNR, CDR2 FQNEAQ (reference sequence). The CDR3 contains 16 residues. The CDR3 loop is CASSLVVIGAKNIQYF. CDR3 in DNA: TGTGCCAGCAGCTTAGTGGTCATCGGAGCCAAAAACATTCAGTACTTC.

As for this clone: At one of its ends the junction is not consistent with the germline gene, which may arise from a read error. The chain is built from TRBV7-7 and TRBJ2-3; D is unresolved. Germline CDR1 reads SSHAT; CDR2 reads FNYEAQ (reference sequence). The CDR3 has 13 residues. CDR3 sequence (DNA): TGTGCTAGCAGCTCCGGAGGCACAGATACGCAGTATTTT. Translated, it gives CASSSGGTDTQYF. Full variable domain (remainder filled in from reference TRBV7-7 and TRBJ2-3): GAGVSQSPRYKVTKRGQDVTLRCDPISSHATLYWYQQALGQGPEFLTYFNYEAQPDKSGLPSDRFSAERPEGSISTLTIQRTEQRDSAMYRCASSSGGTDTQYFGPGTRLTVL.

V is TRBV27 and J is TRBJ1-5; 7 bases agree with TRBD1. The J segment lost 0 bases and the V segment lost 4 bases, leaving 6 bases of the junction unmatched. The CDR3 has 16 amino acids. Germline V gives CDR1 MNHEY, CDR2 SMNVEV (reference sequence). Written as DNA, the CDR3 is TGTGCCAGCAGTTCGACAGGGACGATTAGCAATCAGCCCCAGCATTTT. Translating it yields CASSSTGTISNQPQHF.

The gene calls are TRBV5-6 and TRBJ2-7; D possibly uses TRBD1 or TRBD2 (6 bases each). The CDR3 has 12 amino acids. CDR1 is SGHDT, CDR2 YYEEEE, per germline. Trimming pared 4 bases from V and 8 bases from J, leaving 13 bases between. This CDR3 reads CASSPGGRKQYF. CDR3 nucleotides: TGTGCCAGCAGCCCCGGGGGCAGGAAGCAGTACTTC.

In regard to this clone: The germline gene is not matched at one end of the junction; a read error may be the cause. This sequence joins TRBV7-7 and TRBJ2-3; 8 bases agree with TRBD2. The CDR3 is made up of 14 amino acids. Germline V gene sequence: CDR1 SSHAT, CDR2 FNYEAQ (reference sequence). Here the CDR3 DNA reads TGTGCTAGCAGCATCGGGGGGGCAACAGATACGCAGTATTTT. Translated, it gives CASSIGGATDTQYF.